The present entry profiles one TCR beta chain with its context. The CDR3 extends over 15 amino acids. The germline V gene encodes CDR1 GTSNPN and CDR2 SVGIG (reference sequence). V was clipped by 0 bases and J by 7 bases, with 15 bases between them. The data were taken from a study of shared clonotypes between healthy human individuals. Clones were sequenced by immunoSEQ multiplex PCR, and TCRdb holds only the in-frame ones, with some missing. The table includes about 480,000 clones, about three quarters detected once. The rearrangement uses TRBV30 and TRBJ1-4; tentative D call: TRBD1 (6 bases). Material for sequencing was PBMCs. The sequence was collected from a woman in her thirties or forties in good health. Some clones in this sample may be carry-over from other donors' samples. CDR3 loop: CAWSVLGGFGEKLFF. As DNA, the CDR3 is TGTGCCTGGAGTGTACTGGGGGGCTTTGGTGAAAAACTGTTTTTT.